Each of the 19 T cell receptor beta chains below was sequenced from the same sample in a study of lymphopenia after photon versus proton radiotherapy. The data were produced by immunoSEQ multiplex PCR, yet TCRdb's version contains in-frame clones alone and is incomplete. The sample has 37,000 or so clones, approximately 81% seen once. Sequencing used peripheral blood, obtained from a patient treated with photon-based radiotherapy. Source of these receptors: a man aged 45-60 years with gastric cancer.

V gene TRBV7-9 combines with J gene TRBJ2-3; D is perhaps TRBD1 or TRBD2 (5 bases each). In germline, CDR1 is SEHNR, CDR2 FQNEAQ (reference sequence). The CDR3 contains 12 residues. V was pared by 4 bases and J by 6 bases, with 8 bases between. DNA for the CDR3: TGTGCCAGCAGCTGGGACGTCGATACGCAGTATTTT. It yields the protein CASSWDVDTQYF.

The chain has TRBV18 and TRBJ2-1; D gene ambiguous. Per the germline V gene, CDR1 is KGHSH and CDR2 is LQKENI. V lost 3 bases and J lost 4, with 10 bases in between. This CDR3 has 14 amino acids. CDR3 residues: CASSPDPTYNEQFF. CDR3 nucleotide sequence: TGTGCCAGCTCACCGGACCCTACATACAATGAGCAGTTCTTC.

The chain links TRBV10-3 to TRBJ1-2; D is undetermined. The V gene's germline CDR1 is ENHRY and CDR2 SYGVKD. The length of the CDR3 is 14 residues. The germline V and J ends were trimmed by 0 bases and 6 bases, with 11 bases remaining between them. The CDR3 reads CAISESPFRDGYTF. The CDR3 DNA sequence: TGTGCCATCAGTGAGTCGCCATTTCGGGATGGCTACACCTTC.

V and J are TRBV2 and TRBJ1-2; possible D gene TRBD1, 5 bases. Trimming stripped 3 bases from V and 7 bases from J, with 12 bases between. The length of the CDR3 is 13 residues. Germline V gives CDR1 SNHLY, CDR2 FYNNEI. This CDR3 reads CASSEGGFGGYTF. CDR3 coding DNA: TGTGCCAGCAGTGAGGGGGGTTTTGGTGGCTACACCTTC.

The rearrangement uses TRBV5-1 and TRBJ2-7, with a weak D call TRBD2 (6 bases). V was pared by 3 bases and J by 2 bases, with 12 bases between. CDR1 and CDR2 from the germline V gene are SGHRS and YFSETQ. The CDR3 contains 14 residues. CDR3 sequence (DNA): TGCGCCAGCAGCTGGAGGGACGCCACCTACGAGCAGTACTTC. Translated, it gives CASSWRDATYEQYF.

This clone was seen just once. The chain employs TRBV18 and TRBJ2-3; TRBD1 might be the D (6 bases). Germline values: CDR1 KGHSH, CDR2 LQKENI. V was clipped by 3 bases and J by 2 bases, with 9 bases between them. The CDR3 is 14 residues long. CDR3 nucleotide sequence: TGTGCCAGCTCACCTACAGGGTACACAGATACGCAGTATTTT. Its translation is CASSPTGYTDTQYF.

The chain links TRBV7-9 to TRBJ1-2, with a weak D call TRBD1 (6 bases). There are 13 residues in the CDR3. Germline values: CDR1 SEHNR, CDR2 FQNEAQ (reference sequence). Trimming took off 0 bases at V and 12 bases at J, with 14 bases between the two ends. For the CDR3, the DNA is TGTGCCAGCAGCTTAGCGCTAGGGAGGGACAACACCTTC. The encoded protein is CASSLALGRDNTF.

This clone was recorded only once. The junction shows a germline mismatch at one end, possibly a read error. The rearrangement joins TRBV2 to TRBJ2-1; 7 nucleotides agree with TRBD2. CDR1 and CDR2 (germline): SNHLY, FYNNEI. The length of the CDR3 is 16 residues. Here the CDR3 DNA reads TGTGCCAGCGGTGAAGAGGGGCGGGGGTCCTACAATGAGCAGTTCTTC. This encodes CASGEEGRGSYNEQFF.

The genes are TRBV29-1 and TRBJ1-2; 9 positions match TRBD1. The CDR3 sequence is 13 residues long. The V and J ends lost 7 bases and 2 bases, in that order; junction bases with no gene match: 5. Germline lookup yields CDR1 SQVTM and CDR2 ANQGSEA. The CDR3 DNA reads TGCAGCGCCGGACAGGGGATAAACTATGGCTACACCTTC. It encodes CSAGQGINYGYTF.

The chain joins TRBV7-9 to TRBJ2-7, with TRBD1 identical over 12 bases. Germline V CDR1 and CDR2: SEHNR, FQNEAQ (reference sequence). This CDR3 comprises 14 residues. Trimming took 4 bases from V and 7 from J; bases not matched to a gene: 5. The CDR3 DNA is TGTGCCAGCAGCTGGGACAGGGGGCCTCGGGAGCAGTACTTC. Its protein is CASSWDRGPREQYF.

The chain recombines TRBV28 with TRBJ1-5; 9 bases are shared with TRBD1. Germline V gene lookup returns CDR1 MDHEN and CDR2 SYDVKM. V gave up 7 bases and J gave up 6 bases; unmatched junction bases: 13. The CDR3 sequence is 16 residues long. CDR3 in DNA: TGTGCCAGCAACCCCCTCCCGACAGGGGGAGTTCAGCCCCAGCATTTT. Protein product: CASNPLPTGGVQPQHF. The variable domain in full, with the rest retrieved from reference TRBV28 and TRBJ1-5, is DVKVTQSSRYLVKRTGEKVFLECVQDMDHENMFWYRQDPGLGLRLIYFSYDVKMKEKGDIPEGYSVSREKKERFSLILESASTNQTSMYLCASNPLPTGGVQPQHFGDGTRLSIL.

This sequence joins TRBV28 and TRBJ1-3; TRBD1 might be the D (6 bases). V lost 7 bases, J lost 4 bases, and 8 bases lay in between. The CDR3 runs to 12 residues. Germline-derived CDR1 and CDR2 are MDHEN and SYDVKM. CDR3 sequence reads: CASTGAGNTIYF. Here the CDR3 DNA reads TGTGCCAGCACGGGGGCCGGAAACACCATATATTTT.

This clone was seen more than once but under ten times. This chain joins TRBV5-4 and TRBJ1-2, with D unresolved. The CDR3 contains 12 residues. Trimming stripped 4 bases from V and 11 bases from J, with 15 bases between. Germline CDR1 reads SGHNT; CDR2 reads YYREEE (reference sequence). The CDR3 loop is CASSAYVGGYTF. In nucleotides, the CDR3 is TGTGCCAGCAGCGCATACGTAGGAGGTTACACCTTC.

The rearrangement joins TRBV19 to TRBJ1-2, with a weak D call TRBD1 (5 bases). Germline V gene lookup returns CDR1 LNHDA and CDR2 SQIVND (reference sequence). There are 13 residues in the CDR3. The V end was cut by 6 bases, the J end by 3 bases, with 11 bases between. This CDR3 reads CASSKTEYYGYTF. CDR3 bases: TGTGCCAGTAGCAAGACAGAATACTATGGCTACACCTTC.

The genes are TRBV27 and TRBJ2-7; D not certain. Germline V gives CDR1 MNHEY, CDR2 SMNVEV (reference sequence). Trimming shortened V by 3 bases and J by 2 bases, and 8 bases separated the two germline ends. The CDR3 sequence is 13 residues long. The CDR3, as DNA: TGTGCCAGCAGTTTGAGGAGAACCTACGAGCAGTACTTC. It translates to CASSLRRTYEQYF.

The genes are TRBV11-2 and TRBJ2-1, with 11 bases fitting TRBD2. V lost 11 bases to trimming and J lost 6 bases; unmatched junction nucleotides: 9. Germline CDR1 reads SGHAT; CDR2 reads FQNNGV. CDR3 size: 14 residues. The CDR3 coding sequence is TGTGCCGGACAAGGACTAGCGGGTAGCAATGAGCAGTTCTTC. Its protein product is CAGQGLAGSNEQFF.

The chain couples TRBV5-1 to TRBJ2-3, with D tentatively TRBD2 (6 bases). Per the germline V gene, CDR1 is SGHRS and CDR2 is YFSETQ. The CDR3 is 15 amino acids. V lost 4 bases and J 0 bases, leaving 12 bases between the germline ends. The CDR3 DNA reads as TGCGCCAGCAGCCCCGAGCGGGCTAGCACAGATACGCAGTATTTT. Translating it yields CASSPERASTDTQYF.

The chain is built from TRBV7-6 and TRBJ1-3; 8 bases line up with TRBD1. V dropped 8 bases and J dropped 4; count of bases not matched to a gene: 7. The germline V gene encodes CDR1 SGHVS and CDR2 FNYEAQ. This CDR3 has 14 residues. The CDR3 loop is CASGDRGAGNTIYF. CDR3 sequence (DNA): TGTGCCAGCGGTGACAGGGGAGCGGGAAACACCATATATTTT. Looking up the rest from reference TRBV7-6 and TRBJ1-3 gives the full variable domain: GAGVSQSPRYKVTKRGQDVALRCDPISGHVSLYWYRQALGQGPEFLTYFNYEAQQDKSGLPNDRFSAERPEGSISTLTIQRTEQRDSAMYRCASGDRGAGNTIYFGEGSWLTVV.

The V gene is TRBV9, the J gene TRBJ2-3; TRBD1 matches at 8 bases. CDR3 length equals 15 residues. The V gene end was trimmed by 4 bases and the J gene end by 6 bases; junction bases not matched to a gene: 10. Per the germline V gene, CDR1 is SGDLS and CDR2 is YYNGEE. CDR3 sequence: CASSPGDRGIDTQYF. Written as DNA, the CDR3 is TGTGCCAGCAGCCCCGGCGACAGGGGCATCGATACGCAGTATTTT.